The next 10 T cell receptor beta chains were all read from a single sample in a study of blood T cell repertoires in COVID-19. The method was immunoSEQ multiplex PCR; TCRdb's version includes in-frame clones alone and lacks a portion of them. The sample contains fewer than 200,000 clones, 76% of which appear only once. The sequenced sample was peripheral blood. The receptors come from a woman of 80 years or more with acute or convalescent COVID-19.

The V gene is TRBV12-3 or TRBV12-4, the J gene TRBJ1-1; D may be TRBD1 (5 bases). V lost 6 bases and J lost 1, with 9 bases in between. The CDR3 spans 13 residues. The chain's CDR3 is CASRPTANTEAFF. CDR3 nucleotide sequence: TGTGCCAGCAGACCGACAGCGAACACTGAAGCTTTCTTT.

This sequence joins TRBV3-1 (or the pseudogene TRBV3-2) and TRBJ1-1; TRBD1 agrees at 7 bases. CDR3 length: 12 amino acids. Looked up from germline, CDR1 is LGHDT and CDR2 is YNNKEL (reference sequence). The junction had 5 bases not matched to a gene; V was cut back by 7 bases and J by 6 bases. The CDR3 here is CASTRDSSEAFF. In DNA form, the CDR3 reads TGTGCCAGCACCAGGGACAGCTCTGAAGCTTTCTTT.

V and J are TRBV5-1 and TRBJ2-3; 9 bases line up with TRBD2. Germline-derived CDR1 and CDR2 are SGHRS and YFSETQ. V lost 1 base to trimming and J lost 3 bases; unmatched junction nucleotides: 24. The CDR3 length is 22 residues. The CDR3 DNA follows: TGCGCCAGCAGCTTGTCCCCGGGGGCCCCGGGGGGACTAGCTGGCAGTACAGATACGCAGTATTTT. As protein: CASSLSPGAPGGLAGSTDTQYF.

Worth noting for this clone: The sample holds other DNA sequences that translate to the same CDR3. CDR3 DNA sequence: TGTGCCAGCAGCTTAGGACTAGCGGATACCTACGAGCAGTACTTC. Translating gives CASSLGLADTYEQYF. V and J are TRBV7-8 and TRBJ2-7; 9 nucleotides agree with TRBD2. The CDR3 runs to 15 residues. Per the germline V gene, CDR1 is SGHVS and CDR2 is FQNEAQ. V lost 1 base, J lost 2 bases, and 3 bases stayed unmatched.

The J gene is TRBJ2-3, the V gene TRBV5-1; 10 nucleotides match TRBD2. The V gene's germline CDR1 is SGHRS and CDR2 YFSETQ. This CDR3 is 20 amino acids long. J was trimmed by 5 bases and V by 4 bases; bases with no gene match: 22. DNA of the CDR3: TGCGCCAGCAGCCAGGTGCGGGGGGTCTCAGCGGGAGGGCCAAGAGATACGCAGTATTTT. Translated, it gives CASSQVRGVSAGGPRDTQYF.

This clone was found once. The gene calls are TRBV18 and TRBJ2-3; TRBD2 might be the D (5 bases). The CDR3 totals 14 residues. V lost 0 bases and J 4 bases, leaving 8 bases between the germline ends. Germline CDR1 KGHSH, CDR2 LQKENI. The CDR3 bases are TGTGCCAGCTCACCACCCGGGGTGTCAGATACGCAGTATTTT. Translation gives CASSPPGVSDTQYF.

This clone came up a few times. The chain recombines TRBV13 with TRBJ1-5; TRBD1 might be the D (5 bases). The V end lost 2 bases, the J end lost 2 bases, and 10 bases lay between the germline ends. The CDR3 contains 15 residues. Per germline, CDR1 PRHDT and CDR2 FYEKMQ (reference sequence). The CDR3 nucleotides are TGTGCCAGCAGCTTAAAGGGGCAGGGCAATCAGCCCCAGCATTTT. It yields the protein CASSLKGQGNQPQHF.

This chain links TRBV5-1 with TRBJ2-5, with 10 bases aligning to TRBD2. V dropped 2 bases and J dropped 4; count of bases not matched to a gene: 11. Germline loops: CDR1 SGHRS, CDR2 YFSETQ. This CDR3 is 17 amino acids long. This CDR3 is CASSFGAGGPELETQYF. The CDR3 bases are TGCGCCAGCAGCTTCGGAGCGGGGGGGCCAGAATTAGAGACCCAGTACTTC.

V and J are TRBV6-4 and TRBJ1-2, with D maybe TRBD1 (5 bases). CDR3 length equals 15 residues. Trimming removed 6 bases at V and 2 bases at J, with 16 bases between. Germline CDR1 reads MRHNA; CDR2 reads SNTAGT. The CDR3 spells CASSEREGFNYGYTF. DNA for the CDR3: TGTGCCAGCAGCGAGAGGGAGGGGTTCAACTATGGCTACACCTTC.

The genes are TRBV3-1 (or the pseudogene TRBV3-2) and TRBJ1-3, with D perhaps matching TRBD1 (5 bases). Trimming took 5 bases from V and 0 from J, leaving 17 bases between them. Looked up from germline, CDR1 is LGHDT and CDR2 is YNNKEL (reference sequence). CDR3 length equals 17 residues. CDR3 DNA sequence: TGTGCCAGCAGCGGGGCCCTCAACGTATTCTCTGGAAACACCATATATTTT. Encoded protein: CASSGALNVFSGNTIYF.